What follows is one T cell receptor beta chain and its context. Antigen specificity is unknown. The sample belongs to a study of spatial heterogeneity in lung cancer. Study summary: An average of more than ten raw reads was observed per unique TCR and UMI combination. The study's findings and limits: Ubiquitous expanded tumor TCRs were seen in blood more at resection than at follow-up.

Using its own MiXCR run on the 5' RACE reads, TCRdb lists one record per CDR3 protein. This sample has 45,000 or so distinct CDR3 sequences; approximately 10% occur once, and the top ten carry 35% to 45%. V was shortened by 4 bases and J by 8 bases, with 15 bases between the two germline ends. The CDR3 runs 13 residues. CDR1 is SGHDT and CDR2 is YYEEEE in the germline V gene. Time point reported: sample taken at primary tumor resection. Extraction of whole RNA from tumor, nontumor lung or frozen PBMC preceded unsorted sequencing. The donors, 72 patients with untreated early-stage non-small cell lung cancer, provided the samples.

This chain links TRBV5-6 with TRBJ1-2; D may be TRBD1 (6 bases). This receptor was identified in a female donor with early-stage non-small cell lung cancer. The source material was PBMCs, sampled at surgery. CDR3 nucleotide sequence: TGTGCCAGCAGCCAGGCTGGGGGCGGCGGCTACACCTTC. Its translation: CASSQAGGGGYTF. The entire variable domain, with the rest obtained from reference TRBV5-6 and TRBJ1-2, is as follows: DAGVTQSPTHLIKTRGQQVTLRCSPKSGHDTVSWYQQALGQGPQFIFQYYEEEERQRGNFPDRFSGHQFPNYSSELNVNALLLGDSALYLCASSQAGGGGYTFGSGTRLTVV.